This T cell receptor beta chain was observed in a study of Ad26.COV2.S vaccination and SARS-CoV-2 variants. Study background: Once, or twice with 56 days between doses, Ad26.COV2.S was given intramuscularly. Overall study results and limits: Reported post-vaccination CD8+ and CD4+ T cell responses to spike showed substantial breadth. Analyses that measured TCR breadth and depth may have underestimated total T cell responses.

The protocol was immunoSEQ multiplex PCR, while the TCRdb copy is restricted to in-frame clones and leaves out a portion. The sample lists hundreds of thousands of clones; roughly 89% were seen once. There are 16 residues in the CDR3. Trimming stripped 4 bases from V and 4 bases from J, with 18 bases between. The germline V gene encodes CDR1 SGHRS and CDR2 YFSETQ. Treatment denoted: roughly 18 received Ad26.COV2.S at low or high dose, single or two shots; 5 received placebo; per-sample allocation not given. Sampling was performed 63 days after the first vaccine or placebo injection. Spike of the Wuhan-strain SARS-CoV-2 was expressed by an Ad26 vector, which formed the vaccine. Regarding this clone: Its antigen is currently unknown.

The V gene is TRBV5-1, the J gene TRBJ2-1; D might be TRBD1 or TRBD2, each matching 6 bases. The sequences come from peripheral blood, collected in a trial of Ad26.COV2.S vaccine versus placebo. This clonotype was sampled from a person between 18 and 59 years old who received the Ad26.COV2.S COVID-19 vaccine or a placebo. As DNA, the CDR3 is TGCGCCAGCAGCGGTTCCATTAGGGGGGTTTACAATGAGCAGTTCTTC. It yields the protein CASSGSIRGVYNEQFF. Supplemented by reference TRBV5-1 and TRBJ2-1, the full variable domain reads KAGVTQTPRYLIKTRGQQVTLSCSPISGHRSVSWYQQTPGQGLQFLFEYFSETQRNKGNFPGRFSGRQFSNSRSEMNVSTLELGDSALYLCASSGSIRGVYNEQFFGPGTRLTVL.